These 18 T cell receptor beta chains were all obtained from the same sample, sequenced in a study of tumor-infiltrating lymphocytes in primary liver carcinoma. The template, approximately 500 ng total RNA, yielded TCR beta cDNA made with a constant-region primer. Libraries covering TCR beta were generated through three nested multiplex PCR rounds (using a slightly modified ARM-PCR). TRBV1-TRBV30 forward primers and a C-beta reverse primer were used in the first two PCR rounds, which each ran for approximately 10 cycles. TCRdb called the multiplex PCR reads again in MiXCR, with one record for every CDR3 protein. In the table there are tens of thousands of distinct CDR3 sequences, less than 75% of which are singletons. Unsorted bulk tissue, about 19-30 mg of it, served as the source for co-extraction of RNA and DNA. The sample taken for sequencing was liver tumor tissue from sampling region 2. Subset denoted: tumor region T2, inferior pole. These TCRs come from a man in his forties with primary liver carcinoma and hepatitis B virus infection.

Turning to this clonotype: Just one base apart from a much larger clone, this may be a read error. The chain carries TRBV30 and TRBJ2-4, with D perhaps matching TRBD2 (5 bases). In germline, CDR1 is GTSNPN, CDR2 SVGIG (reference sequence). This CDR3 is built from 14 residues. As DNA, the CDR3 is TGTGCCTGGAGTGTTGCCCTAGCCAAAAACACTCAGTACTTC. This gives the protein CAWSVALAKNTQYF.

This clonotype was picked up many times. This chain uses TRBV10-3 with TRBJ2-5; TRBD1 matches 7 bases. Germline CDR1 ENHRY, CDR2 SYGVKD. The CDR3 covers 14 residues. The junction had 6 bases not matched to a gene; V was cut back by 4 bases and J by 4 bases. Written as DNA, the CDR3 is TGTGCCATCAGTGCGACAGGGTTGGGAGAGACCCAGTACTTC. The encoded protein is CAISATGLGETQYF.

This clonotype was counted between two and nine times. This may be a read error: a much more frequent sequence differs by one nucleotide. The chain couples TRBV29-1 to TRBJ2-1, with 8 bases identical to TRBD2. CDR3 length equals 12 residues. Germline assignment: CDR1 SQVTM and CDR2 ANQGSEA. Unmatched junction bases numbered 6, after V lost 7 bases and J lost 7 bases. CDR3 nucleotide sequence: TGCAGCGCGCGACGGGGGGGGAATGAGCAGTTCTTC. This codes for CSARRGGNEQFF.

Of note for this clonotype: One junction end disagrees with the germline gene, perhaps due to a read error. J is TRBJ1-2 and V is TRBV4-1; unclear D gene. CDR3 length: 14 residues. From germline, CDR1 is MGHRA and CDR2 YSYEKL. Here the CDR3 reads CASSQGDMNYGYTF. The CDR3 DNA reads as TGCGCCAGCAGCCAAGGAGACATGAACTATGGCTACACTTTC.

This clonotype was detected a few times. Possible read error: a much larger clone is one base away. The V call is TRBV25-1, the J call TRBJ2-7; possible D gene TRBD2, 5 bases. The CDR3 consists of 13 residues. CDR1 is MGHDK and CDR2 is SYGVNS in the germline V gene. V was pared by 7 bases and J by 5 bases, with 15 bases between. CDR3 in DNA: TGTGCCAGCAACACTATCGAAGCGGACGAGCAGTACTTC. This gives the protein CASNTIEADEQYF.

With regard to this clonotype: Germline and junction disagree at one end, which may indicate a read error. The J gene is TRBJ1-3, the V gene TRBV29-1; a weak D match, TRBD1 (6 bases). From germline, CDR1 is SQVTM and CDR2 ANQGSEA. CDR3 length: 15 residues. The CDR3 nucleotides read TGCAGTGTTGAAGATCGGGGGGCGTCTGGAGACACCATATATTTT. Translation gives CSVEDRGASGDTIYF.

This clonotype was seen only once. The CDR3 carries no conserved terminal phenylalanine or tryptophan, so it likely arises from a read error. No DNA is shown, since the ends of the CDR3 on it are uncertain; the CDR3 is the one TCRdb lists. The chain uses TRBV11-2 and TRBJ2-1; the table gives TRBD1 as D, unverified against the DNA. The CDR3 length equals 22 residues, ends included. Germline V gives CDR1 SGHAT, CDR2 FQNNGV. The CDR3 loop reads CASSLTYRGPVKQVRSCNELFS.

This clonotype was observed a handful of times. The chain has TRBV14 and TRBJ2-1; D is unclear. CDR1 is SGHDN and CDR2 is FVKESK in the germline V gene. The CDR3 extends over 16 amino acids. The V gene lost 5 bases and the J gene lost 0 bases, with 14 bases spanning the gap. The CDR3 DNA follows: TGTGCCAGCAGCGCGTCAGGAGATAGCTCCTACAATGAGCAGTTCTTC. The encoded protein is CASSASGDSSYNEQFF.

This clonotype turned up a few times. One end of the junction fails to match germline, which may point to a read error. The V call is TRBV29-1, the J call TRBJ1-1, with TRBD1 matching 8 bases. Germline CDR1 reads SQVTM; CDR2 reads ANQGSEA. There are 15 residues in the CDR3. In nucleotides, the CDR3 is TGCAGCGGGGGACAGGAAGGCTATCAGAACACTGAAGCTTCATTT. Amino acid sequence: CSGGQEGYQNTEASF.

The V gene is TRBV6-1, the J gene TRBJ2-3; 8 bases fit TRBD2. The CDR3 runs to 16 residues. CDR1 MNHNS and CDR2 SASEGT come from the germline V gene. In DNA, the CDR3 is TGTGCTAGCGGGGTTTCTAGCGGTTCCCCCGCAGATACGCAGTATTTT. Its translation: CASGVSSGSPADTQYF.

As regards this clonotype: The conserved final phenylalanine or tryptophan is absent from the CDR3, which likely points to a read error. The rearrangement uses TRBV4-1 and TRBJ2-7; 12 bases are a match to TRBD2. The V gene's germline CDR1 is MGHRA and CDR2 YSYEKL. CDR3 length equals 15 residues. Trimming removed 7 bases from V and 2 bases from J; junction bases left unmatched: 6. The CDR3 loop reads CASTPRTSGAYEQYL. The CDR3 region has the DNA TGCGCCAGCACGCCGAGGACTAGCGGGGCCTACGAGCAGTACCTC.

Worth noting for this clonotype: A much larger clone lies one base from this, so it may be a read error. The genes are TRBV4-1 and TRBJ1-5, with TRBD1 as a possible D gene (6 bases). Germline assignment: CDR1 MGHRA and CDR2 YSYEKL. The CDR3 spans 15 residues. Here the CDR3 DNA reads TGCGCCAGCAGCCCCCAGGGGAATAACAATCATCCCCAGCATTTT. This gives the protein CASSPQGNNNHPQHF.

This CDR3 reads CSVEANGRPDTQYF. Here the CDR3 DNA reads TGCAGCGTGGAGGCCAACGGGAGGCCAGATACGCAGTATTTT. The chain carries TRBV29-1 and TRBJ2-3; 7 nucleotides line up with TRBD2. The CDR3 is 14 residues long. Trimming at V came to 6 bases and at J to 4 bases, leaving 10 bases not matched to a gene. Germline V gene lookup returns CDR1 SQVTM and CDR2 ANQGSEA.

In its sample, this clonotype was seen once. A read error is likely, as this CDR3 ends without the conserved phenylalanine or tryptophan. CDR3 nucleotide sequence: TGCGCCAGCAGTCCTCTAGACAGGGGATACGAGCAGTACATC. This codes for CASSPLDRGYEQYI. The V gene is TRBV4-1, the J gene TRBJ2-7, with 8 positions matching TRBD1. With 6 bases clipped from V and 4 bases from J, the junction kept 8 bases outside the gene matches. In germline, CDR1 is MGHRA, CDR2 YSYEKL. This CDR3 region has 14 residues.

A remark on this clonotype: Its ends do not fully match the called genes, so a read error is possible. J is TRBJ2-3 and V is TRBV28, with TRBD2 identical over 8 bases. Per germline, CDR1 MDHEN and CDR2 SYDVKM. This CDR3 comprises 16 residues. CDR3 nucleotides: TGTGCCAGCACTCCTGGACTAGCAGGAAAGGTAGATACGCTGTATTTT. Amino acids: CASTPGLAGKVDTLYF.

Comment on this clonotype: Since the CDR3 does not end with the conserved phenylalanine or tryptophan, this likely comes from a read error. V is TRBV11-2 and J is TRBJ2-5, with 8 bases matching TRBD1. There are 16 residues in the CDR3. V gave up 2 bases and J gave up 7 bases; unmatched junction bases: 12. From germline, CDR1 is SGHAT and CDR2 FQNNGV. The CDR3 spells CASSLTAGGSGGTQYL. As DNA, the CDR3 is TGTGCCAGCAGCTTAACAGCAGGGGGCTCAGGGGGGACCCAGTACTTA.

Comment on this clonotype: Mismatch with germline at one junction end may stem from a read error. The rearrangement links TRBV11-2 to TRBJ2-7; D is perhaps TRBD1 (5 bases). Looked up from germline, CDR1 is SGHAT and CDR2 is FQNNGV. This CDR3 has 15 amino acids. For the CDR3, the DNA is TGTGCCGGCAGCTTCATGACAGATCCGTACTACGAACAGTACTTC. It yields the protein CAGSFMTDPYYEQYF.

Points on this clonotype: Its ends do not fully match the called genes, so a read error is possible. The rearrangement links TRBV6-2 or TRBV6-3 to TRBJ2-7; D is undetermined. The CDR3 extends over 15 amino acids. The V gene's germline CDR1 is MNHEY and CDR2 SVGEGT. The CDR3 protein is CAADAASGHLGEHYF. In nucleotides, the CDR3 is TGTGCCGCCGACGCAGCCTCCGGCCACCTTGGCGAGCACTACTTC.